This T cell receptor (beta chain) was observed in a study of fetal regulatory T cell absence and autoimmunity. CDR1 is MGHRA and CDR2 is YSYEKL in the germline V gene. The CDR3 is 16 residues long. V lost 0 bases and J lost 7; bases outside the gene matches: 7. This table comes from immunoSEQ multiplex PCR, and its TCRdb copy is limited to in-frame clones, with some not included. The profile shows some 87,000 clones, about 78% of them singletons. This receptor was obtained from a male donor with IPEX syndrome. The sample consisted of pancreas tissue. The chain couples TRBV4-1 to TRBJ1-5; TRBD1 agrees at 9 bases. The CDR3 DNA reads TGCGCCAGCAGCCAAGATATGGGGACAGGGAGCCAGCCCCAGCATTTT. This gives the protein CASSQDMGTGSQPQHF.